This T cell receptor (beta chain) was captured in a study of graft-versus-host responses after intestinal transplantation. Only in-frame clones appear in the TCRdb table, and some are missing; sequencing was by immunoSEQ multiplex PCR. The repertoire holds about 92,000 clones, with about nine tenths as singletons. The study's findings and limits: Early after transplant, HvG declines were associated with peak levels of circulating GvH clones. GvH clones were found in recipient marrow; some appeared first in ileum or blood.

The germline CDR1 and CDR2 sequences are SGHNT and YYREEE (reference sequence). V was pared by 7 bases and J by 9 bases, with 11 bases between. CDR3 length: 12 residues. As regards this clone: Antigen specificity is unknown.

This chain uses TRBV5-4 with TRBJ1-6; D remains ambiguous. The sequence derives from a human donor who received an intestinal transplant. Sample: unstimulated CD8+ T cells sorted from spleen or lymph node cells, taken before intestinal transplant. CDR3 in amino acids: CASGPFGSPLHF. The DNA of the CDR3 is TGTGCCAGCGGCCCTTTTGGTTCACCCCTCCACTTT. Full variable domain (rest looked up from reference TRBV5-4 and TRBJ1-6): ETGVTQSPTHLIKTRGQQVTLRCSSQSGHNTVSWYQQALGQGPQFIFQYYREEENGRGNFPPRFSGLQFPNYSSELNVNALELDDSALYLCASGPFGSPLHFGNGTRLTVT.